This T cell receptor (beta chain) is drawn from a study of blood T cell repertoires in COVID-19. Participant-given clinical history determined each cohort assignment. The protocol was immunoSEQ multiplex PCR, while the TCRdb copy is restricted to in-frame clones and leaves out a portion. The sample lists 200,000 or so clones, 80% to 90% occurring once. The TCR originated in a middle-aged woman with acute COVID-19. Sample: PBMCs or T cells enriched from blood (not recorded which).

The CDR3 DNA reads TGTGCCAGCAGCCTACAGGGTTTGAACACTGAAGCTTTCTTT. Residues: CASSLQGLNTEAFF. The chain couples TRBV7-9 to TRBJ1-1, with a possible D match to TRBD1 (6 bases). The CDR3 sequence is 14 residues long. CDR1 and CDR2 from the germline V gene are SEHNR and FQNEAQ (reference sequence). The V gene lost 5 bases and the J gene lost 0 bases, with 10 bases spanning the gap.